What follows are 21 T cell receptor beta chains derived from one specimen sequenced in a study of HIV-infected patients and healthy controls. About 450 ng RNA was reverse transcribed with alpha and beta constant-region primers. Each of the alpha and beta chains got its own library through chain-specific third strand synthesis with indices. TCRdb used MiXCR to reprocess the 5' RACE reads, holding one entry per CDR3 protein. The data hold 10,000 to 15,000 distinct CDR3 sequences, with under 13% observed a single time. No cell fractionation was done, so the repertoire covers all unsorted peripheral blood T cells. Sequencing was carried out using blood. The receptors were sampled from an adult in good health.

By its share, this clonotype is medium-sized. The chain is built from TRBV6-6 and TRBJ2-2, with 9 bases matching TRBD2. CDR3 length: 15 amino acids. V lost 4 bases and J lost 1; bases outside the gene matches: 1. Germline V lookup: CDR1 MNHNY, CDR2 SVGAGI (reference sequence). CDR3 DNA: TGTGCCAGCAGTTCAGCGGGAGGGAACACCGGGGAGCTGTTTTTT. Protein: CASSSAGGNTGELFF.

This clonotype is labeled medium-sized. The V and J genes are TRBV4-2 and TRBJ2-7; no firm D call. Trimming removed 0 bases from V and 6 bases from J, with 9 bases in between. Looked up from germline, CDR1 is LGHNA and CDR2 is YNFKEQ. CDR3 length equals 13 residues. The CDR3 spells CASSQDVQGEQYF. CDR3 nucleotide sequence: TGTGCCAGCAGCCAAGATGTTCAAGGCGAGCAGTACTTC.

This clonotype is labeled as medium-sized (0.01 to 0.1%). This CDR3 reads CASSPGQTNQPQHF. The CDR3 DNA reads TGTGCCAGCAGCCCGGGACAGACTAATCAGCCCCAGCATTTT. The genes are TRBV28 and TRBJ1-5; 7 positions match TRBD1. Germline CDR1 MDHEN, CDR2 SYDVKM. The V gene end was trimmed by 6 bases and the J gene end by 4 bases; junction bases not matched to a gene: 6. The length of the CDR3 is 14 residues.

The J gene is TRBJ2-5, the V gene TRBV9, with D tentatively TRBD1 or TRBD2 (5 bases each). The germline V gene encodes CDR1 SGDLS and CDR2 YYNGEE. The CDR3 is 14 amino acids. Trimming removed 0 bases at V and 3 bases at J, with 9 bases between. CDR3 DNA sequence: TGTGCCAGCAGCGTAGCGCTGGGGGAAGAGACCCAGTACTTC. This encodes CASSVALGEETQYF.

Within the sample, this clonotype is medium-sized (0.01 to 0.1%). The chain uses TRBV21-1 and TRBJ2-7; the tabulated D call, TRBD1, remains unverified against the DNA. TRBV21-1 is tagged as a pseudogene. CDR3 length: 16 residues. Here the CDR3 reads CASSREGQGAIYEQYF. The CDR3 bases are TGTGCCAGCAGCAGAGAGGGACAGGGGGCGATCTACGAGCAGTACTTC.

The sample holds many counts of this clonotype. The CDR3 DNA is TGTGCCAGCGGGGAGGTGAGGGCTAGCGGTTACGAGCAGTACTTC. Translation: CASGEVRASGYEQYF. The gene calls are TRBV27 and TRBJ2-7; 7 bases line up with TRBD2. V shed 8 bases and J 4 bases; nucleotides not matched to a gene: 14. CDR3 length equals 15 residues. Germline-derived CDR1 and CDR2 are MNHEY and SMNVEV (reference sequence).

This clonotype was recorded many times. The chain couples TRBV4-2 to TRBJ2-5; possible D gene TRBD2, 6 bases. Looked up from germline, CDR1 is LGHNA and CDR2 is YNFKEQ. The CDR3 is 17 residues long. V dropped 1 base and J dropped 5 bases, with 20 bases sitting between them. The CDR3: CASSQGVSGSSGETQYF. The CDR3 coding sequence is TGTGCCAGCAGCCAAGGCGTTAGCGGATCTTCAGGGGAGACCCAGTACTTC.

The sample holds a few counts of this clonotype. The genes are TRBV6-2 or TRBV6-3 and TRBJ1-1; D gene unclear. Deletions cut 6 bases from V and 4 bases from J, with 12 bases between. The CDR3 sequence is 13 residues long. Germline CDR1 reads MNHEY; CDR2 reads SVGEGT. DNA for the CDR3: TGTGCCAGCAGCCTGACCTTGAGCACTGAAGCTTTCTTT. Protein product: CASSLTLSTEAFF.

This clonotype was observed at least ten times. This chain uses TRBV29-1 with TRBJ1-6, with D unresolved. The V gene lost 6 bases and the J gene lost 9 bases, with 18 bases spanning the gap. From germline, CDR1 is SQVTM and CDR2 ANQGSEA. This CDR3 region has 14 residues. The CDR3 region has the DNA TGCAGCGTCCGGGAGGATGGGTTGGGTTCACCCCTCCACTTT. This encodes CSVREDGLGSPLHF.

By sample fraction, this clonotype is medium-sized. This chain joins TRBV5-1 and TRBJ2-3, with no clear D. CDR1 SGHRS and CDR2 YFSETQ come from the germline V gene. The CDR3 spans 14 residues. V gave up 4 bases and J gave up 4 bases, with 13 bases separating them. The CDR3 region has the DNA TGCGCCAGCAGCCCTATGCCAGCTTCAGATACGCAGTATTTT. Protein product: CASSPMPASDTQYF.

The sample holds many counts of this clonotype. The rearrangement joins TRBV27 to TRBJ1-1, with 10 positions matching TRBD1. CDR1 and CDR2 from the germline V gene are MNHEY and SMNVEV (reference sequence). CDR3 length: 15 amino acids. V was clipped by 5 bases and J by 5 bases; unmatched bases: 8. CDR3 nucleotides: TGTGCCAGCAGTACTAGGGACAGGGGAAAGACTGAAGCTTTCTTT. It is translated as CASSTRDRGKTEAFF.

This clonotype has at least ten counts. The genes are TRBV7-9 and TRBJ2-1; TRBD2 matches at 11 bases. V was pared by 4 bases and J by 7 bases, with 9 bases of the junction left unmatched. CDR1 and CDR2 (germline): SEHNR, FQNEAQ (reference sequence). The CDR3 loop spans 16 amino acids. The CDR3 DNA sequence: TGTGCCAGCAGCTCGCGTACACTAGCGGGAGTTAATGAGCAGTTCTTC. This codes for CASSSRTLAGVNEQFF.

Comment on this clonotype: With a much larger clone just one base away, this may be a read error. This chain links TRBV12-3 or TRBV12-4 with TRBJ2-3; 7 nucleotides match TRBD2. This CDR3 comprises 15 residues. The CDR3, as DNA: TGTGCCAGCTGTTCATCTAGCGGCTGCACAGATAAGCAGTATTTT. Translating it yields CASCSSSGCTDKQYF.

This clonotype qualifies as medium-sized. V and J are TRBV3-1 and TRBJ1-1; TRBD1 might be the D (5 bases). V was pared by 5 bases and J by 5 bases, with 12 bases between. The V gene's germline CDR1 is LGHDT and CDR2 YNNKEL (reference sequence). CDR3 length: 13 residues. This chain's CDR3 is CASSVTAGTEAFF. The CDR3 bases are TGTGCCAGCAGCGTTACGGCAGGGACTGAAGCTTTCTTT.

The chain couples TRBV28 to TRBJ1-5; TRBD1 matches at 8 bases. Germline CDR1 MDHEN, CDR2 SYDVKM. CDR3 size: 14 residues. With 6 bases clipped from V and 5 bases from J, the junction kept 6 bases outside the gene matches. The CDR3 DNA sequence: TGTGCCAGCAGGCGCAGGGGGCGAGATCAGCCCCAGCATTTT. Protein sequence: CASRRRGRDQPQHF.

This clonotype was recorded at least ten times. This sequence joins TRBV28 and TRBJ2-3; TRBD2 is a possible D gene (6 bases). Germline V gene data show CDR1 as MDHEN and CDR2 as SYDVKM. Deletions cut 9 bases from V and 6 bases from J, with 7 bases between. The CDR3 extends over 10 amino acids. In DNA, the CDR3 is TGTGCCAGTGGGGGGGATACGCAGTATTTT. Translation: CASGGDTQYF. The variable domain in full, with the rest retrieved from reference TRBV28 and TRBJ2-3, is DVKVTQSSRYLVKRTGEKVFLECVQDMDHENMFWYRQDPGLGLRLIYFSYDVKMKEKGDIPEGYSVSREKKERFSLILESASTNQTSMYLCASGGDTQYFGPGTRLTVL.

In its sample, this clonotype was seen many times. The CDR3 reads CASSSPGMNTEAFF. The CDR3, as DNA: TGCGCCAGCAGCTCCCCCGGGATGAACACTGAAGCTTTCTTT. V gene TRBV5-1 combines with J gene TRBJ1-1; no clear D gene. CDR1 and CDR2 (germline): SGHRS, YFSETQ. Between the trimmed V and J ends, which lost 3 bases and 0 bases, there was a span of 9 bases. The CDR3 extends over 14 amino acids. The variable domain in full, completed from reference TRBV5-1 and TRBJ1-1, reads KAGVTQTPRYLIKTRGQQVTLSCSPISGHRSVSWYQQTPGQGLQFLFEYFSETQRNKGNFPGRFSGRQFSNSRSEMNVSTLELGDSALYLCASSSPGMNTEAFFGQGTRLTVV.

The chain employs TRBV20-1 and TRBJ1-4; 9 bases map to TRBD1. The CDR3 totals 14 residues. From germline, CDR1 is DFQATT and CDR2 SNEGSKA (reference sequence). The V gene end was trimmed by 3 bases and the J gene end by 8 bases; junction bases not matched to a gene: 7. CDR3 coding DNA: TGCAGTGCTAGTGGGGGGACAGGGCACGAAAAACTGTTTTTT. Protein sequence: CSASGGTGHEKLFF.

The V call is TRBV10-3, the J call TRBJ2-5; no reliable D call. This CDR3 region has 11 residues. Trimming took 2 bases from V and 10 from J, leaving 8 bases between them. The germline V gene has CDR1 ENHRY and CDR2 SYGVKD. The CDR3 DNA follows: TGTGCCATCAGTGAGGGCTTGGACCAGTACTTC. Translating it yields CAISEGLDQYF.

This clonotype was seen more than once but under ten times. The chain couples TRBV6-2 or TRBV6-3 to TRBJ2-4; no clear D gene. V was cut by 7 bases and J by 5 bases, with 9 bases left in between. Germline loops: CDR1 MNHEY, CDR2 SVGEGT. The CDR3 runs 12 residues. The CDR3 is CASTDPQNIQYF. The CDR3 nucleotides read TGTGCCAGCACAGATCCCCAAAACATTCAGTACTTC.

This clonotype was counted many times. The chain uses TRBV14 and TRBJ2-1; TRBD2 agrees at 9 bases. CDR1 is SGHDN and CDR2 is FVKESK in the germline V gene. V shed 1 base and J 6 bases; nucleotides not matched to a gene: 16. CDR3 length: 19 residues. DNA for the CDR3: TGTGCCAGCAGCCAAGCCCCGACTAGCGGACTACAATTTCGCAATGAGCAGTTCTTC. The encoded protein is CASSQAPTSGLQFRNEQFF.